This TCR beta chain was retrieved from a study of shared clonotypes between healthy human individuals. Assay used: immunoSEQ multiplex PCR; TCRdb lists only in-frame clones, some missing. In the table there are millions of clones, more than 85% of which are singletons. The sample consisted of naive CD4+ T cells from PBMCs. As for subset: CD45RA+ positively selected. The clonotype comes from a man younger than 35 in good health. Some clones in this sample may be carry-over from other donors' samples.

This chain's CDR3 is CASSQGGDRRTDTQYF. The CDR3, as DNA: TGCGCCAGCAGCCAGGGAGGAGACAGGCGCACAGATACGCAGTATTTT. The chain uses TRBV4-3 and TRBJ2-3; either TRBD1 or TRBD2 may supply D (6 bases each). V was clipped by 3 bases and J by 1 base, with 14 bases between them. The CDR3 spans 16 residues. From germline, CDR1 is LGHNA and CDR2 YSLEER.